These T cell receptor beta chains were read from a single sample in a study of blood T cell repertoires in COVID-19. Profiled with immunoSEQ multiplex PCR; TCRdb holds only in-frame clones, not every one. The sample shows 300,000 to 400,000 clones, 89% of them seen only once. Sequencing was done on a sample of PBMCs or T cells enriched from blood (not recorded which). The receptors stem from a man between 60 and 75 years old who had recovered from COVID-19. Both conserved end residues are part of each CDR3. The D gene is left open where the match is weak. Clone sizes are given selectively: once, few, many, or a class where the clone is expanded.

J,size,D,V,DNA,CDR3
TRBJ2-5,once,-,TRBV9,TGTGCCAGCAGCCGAGGGGGCCAAGAGACCCAGTACTTC,CASSRGGQETQYF
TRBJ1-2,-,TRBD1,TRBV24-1,TGTGCCACCAGTGACACGAGACAGGGGGCTGGATATGGCTACACCTTC,CATSDTRQGAGYGYTF
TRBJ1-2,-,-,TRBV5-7,TGTGCCAGCAGCCAACGGACAGCCTTC,CASSQRTAF
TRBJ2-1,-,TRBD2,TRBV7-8,TGTGCCAGCAGCTTAGGGGGAGGGACTAGCGGGAGAGGTGAGCAGTTCTTC,CASSLGGGTSGRGEQFF
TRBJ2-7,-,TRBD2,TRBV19,TGTGCCACCACGGGGACTAGCGGGTCGAGCTCCTACGAGCAGTACTTC,CATTGTSGSSSYEQYF
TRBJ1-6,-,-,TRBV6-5,TGTGCCAGCAGATCCTCGGGGAACAACCCCACCTTT,CASRSSGNNPTF
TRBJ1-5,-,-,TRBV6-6,TGTGCCAGCAGTAGTCACAGGGAGTCCTACAATCAGCCCCAGCATTTT,CASSSHRESYNQPQHF
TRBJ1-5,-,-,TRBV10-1,TGCGCCAGCAGTGCAGGGTACAATCAGCCCCAGCATTTT,CASSAGYNQPQHF
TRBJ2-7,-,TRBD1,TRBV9,TGTGCCAGCAGCGTACCGGGACAGGGAGTACGAGAGCAGTACTTC,CASSVPGQGVREQYF
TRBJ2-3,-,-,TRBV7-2,TGTGCCAGCAGCCCCTTACGAGCAGATACGCAGTATTTT,CASSPLRADTQYF
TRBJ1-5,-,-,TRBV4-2,TGTGCCAGCAGCCAAGACCTACTCGGGGGGAGAGAGCAGCCCCAGCATTTT,CASSQDLLGGREQPQHF
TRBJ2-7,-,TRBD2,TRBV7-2,TGTGCCAGCGGCTCCGGGACTAGAGTGGGGGAGCAGTACTTC,CASGSGTRVGEQYF
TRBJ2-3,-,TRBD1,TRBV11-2,TGTGCCAGCAGCTCCCGCCGGGACAGGGTTGCAGATACGCAGTATTTT,CASSSRRDRVADTQYF
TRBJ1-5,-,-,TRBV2,TGTGCCAGCAGTGAATTCAGGGGAAATAGCAATCAGCCCCAGCATTTT,CASSEFRGNSNQPQHF
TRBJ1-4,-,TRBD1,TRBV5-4,TGTGCCAGCAGCGAAGGACAGGGGGTTAATGAAAAACTGTTTTTT,CASSEGQGVNEKLFF
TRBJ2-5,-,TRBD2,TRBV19,TGTGCCAGTAGTAAGGGAGGACTAGGGCAAGAGACCCAGTACTTC,CASSKGGLGQETQYF
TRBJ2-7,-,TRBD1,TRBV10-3,TGTGCCATCAGCCAGATCACCGGACAGGGCAGGGACGAGCAGTACTTC,CAISQITGQGRDEQYF
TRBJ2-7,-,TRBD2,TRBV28,TGTGCCAGCAGTATACTAGCGGGAGGGCCCTACGAGCAGTACTTC,CASSILAGGPYEQYF
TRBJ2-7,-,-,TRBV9,TGTGCCAGCAGCCCGCGGGACGAGGCCTACGAGCAGTACTTC,CASSPRDEAYEQYF
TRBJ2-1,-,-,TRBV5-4,TGTGCCAGCAGCCAGCGAAGCTCCTACAATGAGCAGTTCTTC,CASSQRSSYNEQFF
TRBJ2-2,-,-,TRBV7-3,TGTGCCAGCAGCTTAACGGCAGGGCAGAACACCGGGGAGCTGTTTTTT,CASSLTAGQNTGELFF
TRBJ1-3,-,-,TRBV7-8,TGTGCCAGCAGCTTAGCGAGGGCCCAGGACTCTGGAAACACCATATATTTT,CASSLARAQDSGNTIYF
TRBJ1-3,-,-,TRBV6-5,TGTGCCAGTAGCAAGTCCGCCTCTGGAAACACCATATATTTT,CASSKSASGNTIYF
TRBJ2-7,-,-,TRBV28,TGTGCCAGCTGCTGCTACCAGGGTTACGAGCAGTACTTC,CASCCYQGYEQYF
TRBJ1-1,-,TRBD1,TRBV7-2,TGTGCCAGCAGCTTAGGGACAGGGGAAGCTTTCTTT,CASSLGTGEAFF
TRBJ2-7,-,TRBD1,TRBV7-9,TGTGCCAGCAGCTTAGGAAGGGGACAGGGGGCTTATGAGCAGTACTTC,CASSLGRGQGAYEQYF
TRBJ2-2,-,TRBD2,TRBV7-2,TGTGCCAGCAGCTTGTTGTCTAGCGGGACCGGGGAGCTGTTTTTT,CASSLLSSGTGELFF
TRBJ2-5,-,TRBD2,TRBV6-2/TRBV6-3,TGTGCCAGCAGCTCAAACCTAGCGGGAGGTCAAGAGACCCAGTACTTC,CASSSNLAGGQETQYF
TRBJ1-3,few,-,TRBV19,TGTGCCAGTACGTCTCGAAACACCATATATTTT,CASTSRNTIYF
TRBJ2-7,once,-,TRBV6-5,TGTGCCAGCAGTTTACTCAACTACGAGCAGTACTTC,CASSLLNYEQYF